This T cell receptor beta chain derives from a study of cytomegalovirus exposure and HLA in healthy donors (dated by TCRdb to the late 2010s). Looking at the study overall: According to an earlier analysis of 450 to 650 of the donors, 150 million to 200 million T cells yielded 117 million unique TCR beta sequences and more than 250 Gb of sequence data. Around 320 gigabases of sequencing data and tens of millions of unique TCR sequences were included in an early release covering around 650 HLA-typed donors. Of the roughly 400 genotyped donors, over 70% fell in the genetic ancestry cluster associated with self-reported Caucasian donors. The study aimed to test whether cataloging public T cell receptors could reveal signatures of past pathogen exposure. Using immunosequencing, the study profiled T cell repertoires from 640 or so subjects and related those repertoires to cytomegalovirus serostatus. In addition to the first cohort of 650 to 750 subjects, a separate validation cohort of approximately 130 different subjects was used. To predict cytomegalovirus infection status, the study brought together high-throughput TCR immunosequencing, statistical association of individual TCRs with disease status, and machine learning. To study patterns of TCR occurrence, a later analysis re-analyzed previously published TCR beta repertoires from 666 donors and added high-resolution HLA genotyping. The later analysis used no new phenotypic data to find candidate immune exposures, relying instead on TCR beta sequences and their occurrence across donors. In an earlier analysis of roughly 600 of the donors, high-throughput TCR beta sequencing was used to judge whether each TCR beta V gene segment behaved as functional or pseudogenic. Alongside the repertoire data, information on donor age, sex, ethnicity and CMV serostatus was compiled. Genome-wide SNP genotypes for about three fifths of the 666 donors were used in a later genetic analysis, which treated that subset as a discovery cohort. Every discovery cohort repertoire had been produced on one sequencing platform. HLA typing covered class I and class II loci at four-digit resolution. The number of donors typed differed by locus, with 629-630 for A, B, C, DRB1 and DQB1, more than 500 for DQA1, 600 to 610 for DPA1, and roughly 450 for DPB1. A handful of DR-DQ haplotypes were treated as single units for association and clustering because of strong linkage in the cohort. On average, about 240,000 unique TCR beta nucleotide sequences were sequenced per donor among some 430 genotyped donors of the cohort, with roughly a sixth of those sequences being non-productive. The paper as a whole reports these results and caveats: Compared with the roughly 670-donor mean, donors in an Asian-associated ancestry cluster had fewer N-insertions in productive TCRs, according to a later genetic analysis. Linkage disequilibrium might explain the correlated functional status among segregating V segments, but an unknown experimental factor could not be ruled out. It was suggested by the authors that the approach could potentially be generalized to other disease states and immunological phenotypes. Roughly uniform sequencing depth across donors was assumed in presence/absence analyses, although this assumption may not hold. The study listed 164 TCR beta chains as associated with cytomegalovirus. Most TCR sequences were observed very rarely across donors, whereas some public TCRs were present in many individuals. For the cohort, immune exposure information was limited to CMV serostatus. A cluster of highly shared sequence variants was judged likely to be a technical artifact of the sequencing pipeline. Because counts were too low, seventeen rarely observed V segments, including chromosome 9 orphons, were excluded from the earlier analysis of around 640 of the donors. Assigning TCR associations to individual alleles was difficult when HLA alleles, especially DR and DQ, strongly co-occurred. A further reported finding was that TCR beta sequences accurately predicted the HLA-A and HLA-B alleles for most subjects in the first cohort. An association between a missense DCLRE1C variant and V-gene and J-gene trimming of TCR beta chains was found in a later genetic analysis and replicated in an independent cohort. Cytomegalovirus status was reported to be diagnosed by the classifier with high specificity and sensitivity in both the original and validation cohorts. Specific HLA alleles were associated with 15,000 to 20,000 TCR beta sequences at a false discovery rate of 0.05 in a later analysis. This cohort had only TCR beta chains sequenced, and the lack of alpha or paired-chain data limited which features could be detected. An earlier analysis of approximately 600 of the donors showed that most TCR beta V segments appeared in productive rearrangements either about 87% or about 30% of the time, which broadly matched IMGT annotations. In a later analysis, several top co-occurrence clusters were reported to appear linked to parvovirus B19, influenza, CMV and Epstein-Barr virus. Compared with equally common non-associated chains, HLA-associated TCR beta chains in a later analysis were more clonally expanded and had lower generation probabilities. According to a later analysis, most CMV-associated TCR beta chains appeared to be HLA-restricted, and the HLA associations seemed to be driven largely by CMV exposure. Because the 87-base-pair reads could not distinguish some IMGT-functional V segments, including TRBV6-2 and TRBV6-3, those segments were excluded. Because HLA typing was unavailable for some donors at each locus, only the typed subset was used in association tests. Three of the identified cytomegalovirus-associated TCR beta chains were confirmed in vitro to be specific for cytomegalovirus antigens. A later analysis found that TCR association rates varied across HLA loci, with DRB1 alleles showing the most associated TCRs and HLA-C alleles the fewest.

The germline ends are 12 bases apart after V is trimmed by 1 base and J by 2 bases. Reading from cysteine to phenylalanine, the CDR3 counts 16 amino acids. Only the CDR3 DNA is retained, 48 bases long and in frame from the first base. CDR1 and CDR2 were assigned from the germline V gene (reference sequence) as SEHNR and FQNEAQ. The cohort comprised 710 or so healthy bone marrow donors. All cohort members were sampled while nominally healthy, although unrecorded immune exposures were likely present. The donor tested CMV seronegative and was one of the 352 seronegative cohort members. Every donor gave a peripheral blood sample, and the peripheral blood mononuclear cells from that sample were used for TCR beta sequencing. Genomic DNA extraction from the blood cell samples was performed with the Qiagen DNeasy Blood Extraction Kit. Receptor libraries were prepared by the immunoSEQ multiplex PCR assay. The multiplex PCR relied on a mix of 60 forward primers for TCR Vbeta segments and 13 reverse primers for TCR Jbeta segments. Amplification of the CDR3 region of rearranged TCR beta genes was performed with a multiplex PCR assay on genomic DNA. The Illumina HiSeq System was used to sequence the amplified TCR beta libraries as 87-base-pair reads. On the authors' methods: A later analysis tallied 75 million to 95 million unique TCR beta chains across the 550 to 850 repertoires, and some 12 million of those chains were shared by two or more donors. A nearest-neighbor algorithm error-corrected the raw reads and collapsed the reads into unique sequences, merging closely related sequences to remove PCR and sequencing errors. V, D and J gene segments were assigned by aligning CDR3 sequences to IMGT reference sequences. For a sequence to be retained, a match of at least six nucleotides was required to both a V gene segment and a J gene segment. A rearrangement counted as productive if the CDR3 had no stop codons and remained in frame with V and J, and every other rearrangement counted as non-productive. Following IMGT convention, CDR3 was defined as the stretch from the second conserved V-encoded cysteine to the conserved J-encoded phenylalanine. The earlier analysis of about 560 of the donors excluded any sequence lacking an unambiguous match to a single V gene segment. An earlier analysis of 500 to 700 of the donors classified V segments as functional when productive rearrangements were above 56.7% and as segregating when the standard deviation between donors was above 5%. To diagnose cytomegalovirus status from the catalog of TCR beta chain sequences, a statistical classification framework was built. V and J gene assignment, in a later analysis, came from comparing TCR nucleotide sequences with IMGT/GENE-DB human TR gene sequences. Using the TCRdist pipeline, a later analysis assigned CDR3 sequences along with most-parsimonious VDJ recombination scenarios. A later analysis defined each TCR beta chain by its CDR3 amino acid sequence plus V-gene family, and excluded reads lacking a unique V-gene family. As a way to deal with suspected cross-contamination and a sequencing artifact, a later analysis dropped 592 nucleotide sequences that were highly shared and had low generation probability. A later analysis calculated a clonal expansion index for each public chain from normalized within-repertoire ranks of inferred template counts. In a later analysis, generation probabilities were computed with a VDJ recombination model fitted to out-of-frame rearrangements, and the resulting probabilities were checked against IGoR. In a later analysis, TCR-TCR, TCR-HLA and TCR-CMV co-occurrence was scored with hypergeometric tests, and a repertoire-size bias correction was applied to TCR pairs. False discovery rates were estimated in a later analysis by permuting HLA or CMV assignments 20 times. In a later analysis, co-occurring TCRs were grouped using DBSCAN, and TCRdist sequence similarity was added for clustering within HLA-allele-positive subsets. Repertoires with fewer than 30,000 or more than 120,000 public chains, plus five repertoires with anomalous nucleotide sharing, were excluded from co-occurrence clustering. Sourced from immuneACCESS, this table was stored by TCRdb with only in-frame sequences that have V and J called. A share of the clones is absent; for the studies checked, an unresolved V gene accounts for under half, and the remainder has no known explanation. V, J and clone size derive from that table, while D and trimming were established from the DNA sequence. Counted in this sample were about 60,000 clones; over 80% of them appeared once. The ten largest make up 1.6% of the sample.

On this clone: Which antigen it targets is not known. Base qualities were left out, and no much larger clone turns up one base away.

The receptor was isolated from a man aged 25 to 40 in good health and CMV-seronegative. Sequences were obtained from PBMCs. The chain is encoded by TRBV7-9 joined to TRBJ1-3, and perhaps TRBD1 as D gene, on 5 matching bases. The DNA reads as follows: TGTGCCAGCAGCTTAGTGGGGGGATTCACTGGAAACACCATATATTTT. Protein translation: CASSLVGGFTGNTIYF.